This TCR beta chain was documented in a study of T cells after yellow fever vaccination. This clonotype was seen a handful of times. Antigen specificity is unknown. A junction end diverges from the germline sequence, so it may reflect a read error. TCRdb itself ran the 5' RACE reads through MiXCR, one entry per CDR3 protein. The sample holds roughly 300,000 distinct CDR3 sequences, 6.8% seen once. Study-wide points: Within FACS-sorted repertoires, abundant clonotypes contaminating from the bulk population could be present.

CDR3 length: 15 residues. The V gene's germline CDR1 is KGHSH and CDR2 LQKENI. Sequenced material: PBMCs, taken around 45 days after the first yellow fever vaccination. The sequence derives from a man aged 18 to 35 who received the YFV17D yellow fever vaccine. The chain uses TRBV18 and TRBJ2-3; D might be TRBD1 (6 bases). The CDR3 region has the DNA TGTGCCAGCTCGCCACGCCAGGGGAGCACAGATACGCAGTATTTT. It yields the protein CASSPRQGSTDTQYF. Filled out from reference TRBV18 and TRBJ2-3, the complete variable domain reads NAGVMQNPRHLVRRRGQEARLRCSPMKGHSHVYWYRQLPEEGLKFMVYLQKENIIDESGMPKERFSAEFPKEGPSILRIQQVVRGDSAAYFCASSPRQGSTDTQYFGPGTRLTVL.